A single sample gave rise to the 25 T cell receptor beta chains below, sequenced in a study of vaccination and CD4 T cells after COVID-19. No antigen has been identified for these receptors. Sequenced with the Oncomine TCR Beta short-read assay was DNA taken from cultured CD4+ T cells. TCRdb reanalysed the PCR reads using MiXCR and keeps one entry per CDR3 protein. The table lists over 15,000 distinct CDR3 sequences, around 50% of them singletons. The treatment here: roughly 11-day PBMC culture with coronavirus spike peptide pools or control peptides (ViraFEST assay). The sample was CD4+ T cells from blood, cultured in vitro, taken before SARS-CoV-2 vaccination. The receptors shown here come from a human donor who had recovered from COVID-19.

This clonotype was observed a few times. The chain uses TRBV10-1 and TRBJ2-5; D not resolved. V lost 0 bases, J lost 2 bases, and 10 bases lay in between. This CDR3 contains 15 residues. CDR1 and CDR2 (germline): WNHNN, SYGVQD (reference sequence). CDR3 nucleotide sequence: TGCGCCAGCAGTGAGTCTCAAGGGCCTCAAGAGACCCAGTACTTC. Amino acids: CASSESQGPQETQYF.

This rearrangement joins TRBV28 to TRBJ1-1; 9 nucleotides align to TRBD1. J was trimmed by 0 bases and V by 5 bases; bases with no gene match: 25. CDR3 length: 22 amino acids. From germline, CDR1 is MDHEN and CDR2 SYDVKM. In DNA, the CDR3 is TGTGCCAGCAGTCTGCAGACTACCGGGACAGGGAAAATCTGGCTACTGAACACTGAAGCTTTCTTT. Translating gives CASSLQTTGTGKIWLLNTEAFF. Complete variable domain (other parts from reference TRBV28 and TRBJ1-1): DVKVTQSSRYLVKRTGEKVFLECVQDMDHENMFWYRQDPGLGLRLIYFSYDVKMKEKGDIPEGYSVSREKKERFSLILESASTNQTSMYLCASSLQTTGTGKIWLLNTEAFFGQGTRLTVV.

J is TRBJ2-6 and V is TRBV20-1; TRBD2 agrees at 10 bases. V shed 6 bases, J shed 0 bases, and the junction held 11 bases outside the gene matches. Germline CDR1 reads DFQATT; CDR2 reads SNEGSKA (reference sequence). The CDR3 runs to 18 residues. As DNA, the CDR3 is TGCAGTGCCAGGAACCTAGCGGGAGTCTACTCTGGGGCCAACGTCCTGACTTTC. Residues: CSARNLAGVYSGANVLTF.

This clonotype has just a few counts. The CDR3 loop is CASSPALGSSYEQYF. The DNA for the CDR3 is TGTGCCAGCAGCCCTGCGCTCGGAAGCTCCTACGAGCAGTACTTC. The rearrangement links TRBV11-2 to TRBJ2-7; D unclear. Germline V gene sequence: CDR1 SGHAT, CDR2 FQNNGV. Trimming cost V 5 bases and J 0 bases, with 14 bases left between them. The CDR3 runs 15 residues.

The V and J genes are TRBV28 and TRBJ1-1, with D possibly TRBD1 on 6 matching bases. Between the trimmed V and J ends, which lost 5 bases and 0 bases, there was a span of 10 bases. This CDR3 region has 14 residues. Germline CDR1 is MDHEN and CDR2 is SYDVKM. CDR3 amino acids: CASSRQAVNTEAFF. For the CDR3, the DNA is TGTGCCAGCAGTCGACAGGCGGTGAACACTGAAGCTTTCTTT.

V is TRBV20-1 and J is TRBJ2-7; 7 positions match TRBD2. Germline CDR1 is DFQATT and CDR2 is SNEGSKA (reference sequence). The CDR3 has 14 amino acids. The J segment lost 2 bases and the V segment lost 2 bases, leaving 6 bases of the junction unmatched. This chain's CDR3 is CSARPGGPTYEQYF. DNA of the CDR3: TGCAGTGCTAGACCGGGAGGACCAACCTACGAGCAGTACTTC.

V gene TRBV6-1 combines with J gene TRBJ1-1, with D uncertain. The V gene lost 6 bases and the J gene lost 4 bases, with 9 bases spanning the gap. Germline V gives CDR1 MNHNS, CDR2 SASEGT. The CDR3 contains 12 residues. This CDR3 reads CASSPTRTEAFF. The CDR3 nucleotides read TGTGCCAGCAGCCCGACCCGCACTGAAGCTTTCTTT.

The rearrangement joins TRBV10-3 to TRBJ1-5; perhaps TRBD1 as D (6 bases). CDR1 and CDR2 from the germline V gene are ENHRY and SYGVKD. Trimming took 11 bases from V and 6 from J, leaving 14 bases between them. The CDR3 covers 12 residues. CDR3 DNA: TGTGCCGCGCAGGGGTTAGGTCAGCCCCAGCATTTT. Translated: CAAQGLGQPQHF.

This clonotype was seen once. The CDR3 nucleotides are TGTGCCAGCAGGACTTTTGCCCTCGGGACAGGGGCTTCTGGGGCCAACGTCCTGACTTTC. Amino acids: CASRTFALGTGASGANVLTF. The gene calls are TRBV12-3 or TRBV12-4 and TRBJ2-6; 10 bases match TRBD1. The CDR3 spans 20 residues. With V trimmed by 6 bases and J by 1 base, 15 bases remained unmatched.

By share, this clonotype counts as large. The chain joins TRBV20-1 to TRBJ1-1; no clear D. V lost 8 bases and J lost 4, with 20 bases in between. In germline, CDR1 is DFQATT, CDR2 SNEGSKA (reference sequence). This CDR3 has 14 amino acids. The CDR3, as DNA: TGCAGTCTCATAGTTCCCGGCAGTGGCACTGAAGCTTTCTTT. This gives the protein CSLIVPGSGTEAFF.

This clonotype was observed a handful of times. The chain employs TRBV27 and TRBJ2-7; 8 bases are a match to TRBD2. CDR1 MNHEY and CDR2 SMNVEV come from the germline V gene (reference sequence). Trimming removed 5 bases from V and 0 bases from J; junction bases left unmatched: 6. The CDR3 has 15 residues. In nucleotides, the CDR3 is TGTGCCAGCAGTCCATTAGCGGGGAGCTCCTACGAGCAGTACTTC. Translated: CASSPLAGSSYEQYF.

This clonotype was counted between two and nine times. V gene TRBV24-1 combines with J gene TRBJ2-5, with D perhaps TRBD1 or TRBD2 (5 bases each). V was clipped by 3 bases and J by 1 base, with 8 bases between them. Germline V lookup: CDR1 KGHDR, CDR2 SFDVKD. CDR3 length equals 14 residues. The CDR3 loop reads CATSDRGAQETQYF. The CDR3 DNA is TGTGCCACCAGTGATAGAGGGGCCCAAGAGACCCAGTACTTC.

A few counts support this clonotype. The DNA for the CDR3 is TGTGCCAGCAGTTTAGGGGGCGAAGGAAACACCATATATTTT. It is translated as CASSLGGEGNTIYF. The chain carries TRBV6-5 and TRBJ1-3; 7 bases fit TRBD1. Germline V gene sequence: CDR1 MNHEY, CDR2 SVGAGI. There are 14 residues in the CDR3. V shed 4 bases and J 4 bases; nucleotides not matched to a gene: 4.

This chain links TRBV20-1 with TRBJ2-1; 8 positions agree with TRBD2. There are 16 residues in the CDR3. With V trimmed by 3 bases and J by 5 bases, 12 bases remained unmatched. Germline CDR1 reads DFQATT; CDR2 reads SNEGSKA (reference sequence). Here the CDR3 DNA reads TGCAGTGCTAGCTCTTCCGGAGCGGGAGTTCACAATGAGCAGTTCTTC. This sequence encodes CSASSSGAGVHNEQFF.

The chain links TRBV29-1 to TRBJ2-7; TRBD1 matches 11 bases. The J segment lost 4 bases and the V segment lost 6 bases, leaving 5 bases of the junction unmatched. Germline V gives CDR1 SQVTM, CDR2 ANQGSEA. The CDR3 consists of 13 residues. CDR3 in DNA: TGCAGCGTGGGGACAGGGGGTATGTACGAGCAGTACTTC. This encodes CSVGTGGMYEQYF.

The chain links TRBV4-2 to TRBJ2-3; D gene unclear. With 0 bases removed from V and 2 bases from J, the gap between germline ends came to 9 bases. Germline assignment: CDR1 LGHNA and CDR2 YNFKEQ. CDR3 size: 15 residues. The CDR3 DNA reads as TGTGCCAGCAGCCAAGATCGGCGGATCACAGATACGCAGTATTTT. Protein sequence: CASSQDRRITDTQYF.

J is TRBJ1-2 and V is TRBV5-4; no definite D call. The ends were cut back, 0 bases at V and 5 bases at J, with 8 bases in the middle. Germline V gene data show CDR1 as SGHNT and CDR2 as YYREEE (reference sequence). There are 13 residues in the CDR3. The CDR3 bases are TGTGCCAGCAGCTTGGAATCCACTTATGGCTACACCTTC. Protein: CASSLESTYGYTF.

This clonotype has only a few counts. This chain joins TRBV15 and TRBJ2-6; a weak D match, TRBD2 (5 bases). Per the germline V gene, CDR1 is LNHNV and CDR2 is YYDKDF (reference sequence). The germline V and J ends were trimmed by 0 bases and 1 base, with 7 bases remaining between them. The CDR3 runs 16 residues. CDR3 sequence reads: CATSRDEGSGANVLTF. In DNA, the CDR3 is TGTGCCACCAGCAGAGATGAGGGATCTGGGGCCAACGTCCTGACTTTC.

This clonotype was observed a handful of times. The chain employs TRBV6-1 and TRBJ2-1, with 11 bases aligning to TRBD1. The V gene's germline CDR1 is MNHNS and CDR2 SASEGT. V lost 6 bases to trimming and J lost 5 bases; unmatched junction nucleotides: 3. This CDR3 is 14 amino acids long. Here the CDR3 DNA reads TGTGCCAGCAGCCGGGACAGGGGGGACAATGAGCAGTTCTTC. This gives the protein CASSRDRGDNEQFF.

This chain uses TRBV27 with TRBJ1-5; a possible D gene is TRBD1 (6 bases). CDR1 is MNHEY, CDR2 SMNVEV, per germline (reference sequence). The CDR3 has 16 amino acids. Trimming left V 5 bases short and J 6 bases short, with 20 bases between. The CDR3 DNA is TGTGCCAGCAGTCCGCAAACGGGGGCCTTGGGTCAGCCCCAGCATTTT. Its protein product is CASSPQTGALGQPQHF.

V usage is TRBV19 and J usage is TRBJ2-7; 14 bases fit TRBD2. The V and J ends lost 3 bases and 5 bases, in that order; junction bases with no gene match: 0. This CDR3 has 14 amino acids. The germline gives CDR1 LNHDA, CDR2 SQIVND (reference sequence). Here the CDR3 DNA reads TGTGCCAGTAGTATGGGACTAGCGGGAGACGAGCAGTACTTC. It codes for CASSMGLAGDEQYF.

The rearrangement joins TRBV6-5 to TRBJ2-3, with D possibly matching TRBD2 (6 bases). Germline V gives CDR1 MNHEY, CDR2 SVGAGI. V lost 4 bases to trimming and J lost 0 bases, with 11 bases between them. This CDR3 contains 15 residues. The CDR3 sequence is CASSFSGTSTDTQYF. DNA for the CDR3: TGTGCCAGCAGTTTTAGCGGAACTAGCACAGATACGCAGTATTTT.

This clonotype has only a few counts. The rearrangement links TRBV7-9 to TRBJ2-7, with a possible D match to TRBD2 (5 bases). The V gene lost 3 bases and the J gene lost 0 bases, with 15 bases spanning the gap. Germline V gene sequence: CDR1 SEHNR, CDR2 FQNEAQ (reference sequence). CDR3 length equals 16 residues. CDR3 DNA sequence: TGTGCCAGCAGCTTTAAGGGCGGGTCCATCTCCTACGAGCAGTACTTC. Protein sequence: CASSFKGGSISYEQYF. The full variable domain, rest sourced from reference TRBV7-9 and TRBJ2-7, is DTGVSQNPRHKITKRGQNVTFRCDPISEHNRLYWYRQTLGQGPEFLTYFQNEAQLEKSRLLSDRFSAERPKGSFSTLEIQRTEQGDSAMYLCASSFKGGSISYEQYFGPGTRLTVT.

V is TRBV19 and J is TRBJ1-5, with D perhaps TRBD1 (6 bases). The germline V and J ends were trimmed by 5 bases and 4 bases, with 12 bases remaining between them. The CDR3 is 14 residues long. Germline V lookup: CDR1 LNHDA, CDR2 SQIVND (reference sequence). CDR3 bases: TGTGCCAGTAGTCAGGGGCGTCTGAATCAGCCCCAGCATTTT. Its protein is CASSQGRLNQPQHF.

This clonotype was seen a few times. The CDR3 reads CASTQWMNTEAFF. As DNA, the CDR3 is TGTGCCAGCACACAGTGGATGAACACTGAAGCTTTCTTT. This chain joins TRBV2 and TRBJ1-1; D unclear. V was cut by 7 bases and J by 0 bases, with 9 bases left in between. The CDR3 contains 13 residues. The germline V gene encodes CDR1 SNHLY and CDR2 FYNNEI.